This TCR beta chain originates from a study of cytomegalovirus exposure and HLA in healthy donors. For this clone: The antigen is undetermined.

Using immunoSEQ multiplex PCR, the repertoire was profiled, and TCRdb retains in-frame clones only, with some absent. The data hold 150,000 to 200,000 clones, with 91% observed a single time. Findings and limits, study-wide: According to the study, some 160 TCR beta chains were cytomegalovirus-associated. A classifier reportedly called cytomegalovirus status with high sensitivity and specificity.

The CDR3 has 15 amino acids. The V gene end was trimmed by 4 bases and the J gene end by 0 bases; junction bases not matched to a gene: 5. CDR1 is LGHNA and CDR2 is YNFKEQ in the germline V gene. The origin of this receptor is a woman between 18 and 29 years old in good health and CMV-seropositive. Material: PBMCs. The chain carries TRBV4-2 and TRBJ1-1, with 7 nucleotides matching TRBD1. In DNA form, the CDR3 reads TGTGCCAGCAGCCCAAACAGGGGATTGAACACTGAAGCTTTCTTT. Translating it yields CASSPNRGLNTEAFF.